The source of this TCR beta chain is a study of cytomegalovirus exposure and HLA in healthy donors. General observations from the study: Associated with cytomegalovirus, according to the listing, were about 160 TCR beta chains. There were a few CMV-associated chains whose specificity for CMV antigens was confirmed in vitro. For most TCR sequences rarity was the rule, although some public TCRs occurred in many donors.

Here immunoSEQ multiplex PCR was the method, and the copy in TCRdb shows in-frame clones only, minus some. The table shows 65,000 to 95,000 clones, with approximately 93% occurring only once. CDR1 is LNHDA and CDR2 is SQIVND in the germline V gene (reference sequence). V was cut by 10 bases and J by 4 bases, with 20 bases left in between. The CDR3 is 14 amino acids. To note about this clone: The antigen is undetermined.

This TCR was recovered from a woman in her twenties or thirties in good health and CMV-seronegative. This sequence joins TRBV19 and TRBJ2-7; tentatively, D is TRBD1 (6 bases). The sample was PBMCs. The CDR3 DNA reads as TGTGCCACCTCTAGGCAGGGGCGGTCATACGAGCAGTACTTC. Its translation: CATSRQGRSYEQYF.